This T cell receptor (beta chain) was identified during a study of T-cell memory formation after mild COVID-19. Looking at the study overall: TCR clusters were mostly donor specific.

5'RACE primed from the constant segment yielded TCR alpha and TCR beta cDNA libraries bearing sample barcodes and UMIs. TCRdb used MiXCR to reprocess the 5' RACE reads, holding one entry per CDR3 protein. The top ten hold roughly 20% of the sample, which has about 350,000 distinct CDR3 sequences, approximately 15% seen once. J gave up 5 bases and V 3 bases, and 10 bases lay outside the gene matches. CDR1 and CDR2 from the germline V gene are KGHDR and SFDVKD. CDR3 length: 18 amino acids. Study-wide points: Day 15 to 85 contractors were CD4/CD8 balanced; later expanders leaned CD4+.

This clonotype was observed at least ten times. Its target is unknown. The sequence was collected from a man aged 18 to 29 who had mild COVID-19 (a few samples of this study predate the infection). Cell type and time point are not known. The specimen was PBMCs or a T cell subset sorted from them (not recorded which). The chain links TRBV24-1 to TRBJ2-3, with 13 bases that match TRBD2. The DNA of the CDR3 is TGTGCCACCAGTGATGCGCGAACTAGCGGGGGGGTTGGAGATACGCAGTATTTT. It is translated as CATSDARTSGGVGDTQYF.